This T cell receptor (beta chain) was found in a study of cytomegalovirus exposure and HLA in healthy donors. For this clone: Antigen unknown.

The CDR3 is 16 amino acids. V shed 1 base, J shed 2 bases, and the junction held 7 bases outside the gene matches. Germline V lookup: CDR1 SGHDN, CDR2 FVKESK. Whereas donors were nominally healthy upon sampling, unrecorded immune exposures were probable. Primers included in the PCR were 60 Vbeta and 13 Jbeta primers. Method: immunoSEQ multiplex PCR; TCRdb's copy keeps in-frame clones and lacks some. This sample has some 91,000 clones, with under 75% found just once. Study-level points and caveats: While the bulk of TCR sequences proved rare, some public TCRs turned up in many donors.

The V call is TRBV14, the J call TRBJ2-7; 8 bases agree with TRBD2. Material: PBMCs. The TCR sequence derives from a human donor in good health. CDR3 coding DNA: TGTGCCAGCAGCCAAGTACGAGGGCGGGGGGCCTACGAGCAGTACTTC. This encodes CASSQVRGRGAYEQYF.